These 31 T cell receptor beta chains came from one sample sequenced in a study of neurological immune-mediated disorders. TCRdb redid the calling of the 5' RACE reads with MiXCR, one entry per CDR3 protein. The sample carries some 60,000 distinct CDR3 sequences, 2% to 3% recorded once. Sequencing used PBMCs. All receptors derive from a man aged 50 or older with multiple sclerosis.

This clonotype appeared many times. The chain carries TRBV5-1 and TRBJ2-5; tentatively, D is TRBD1 (6 bases). The CDR3 runs to 14 residues. Trimming left V 4 bases short and J 2 bases short, with 12 bases between. CDR1 SGHRS and CDR2 YFSETQ come from the germline V gene. The CDR3: CASSPTGRQETQYF. The CDR3 DNA follows: TGCGCCAGCAGCCCTACAGGGCGTCAAGAGACCCAGTACTTC.

This clonotype appeared many times. V is TRBV7-2 and J is TRBJ2-5, with a tentative D call TRBD2 (6 bases). Germline lookup yields CDR1 SGHTA and CDR2 FQGNSA. V lost 1 base and J 4 bases, leaving 13 bases between the germline ends. This CDR3 is built from 15 residues. The CDR3, as DNA: TGTGCCAGCAGCTTAGGACTGGCGGGGAGAGAGACCCAGTACTTC. Amino acids: CASSLGLAGRETQYF.

The chain employs TRBV6-6 and TRBJ2-7; TRBD2 is a possible D gene (5 bases). Germline V gene lookup returns CDR1 MNHNY and CDR2 SVGAGI (reference sequence). This CDR3 contains 14 residues. The ends were cut back, 4 bases at V and 0 bases at J, with 10 bases in the middle. CDR3 amino acids: CASSFRESSYEQYF. In DNA form, the CDR3 reads TGTGCCAGCAGTTTCCGGGAAAGCTCCTACGAGCAGTACTTC.

This clonotype was counted ten times or more. This chain links TRBV11-2 with TRBJ2-7; TRBD2 aligns across 12 bases. V dropped 1 base and J dropped 2; count of bases not matched to a gene: 6. This CDR3 is 17 amino acids long. Germline V gene data show CDR1 as SGHAT and CDR2 as FQNNGV. The CDR3 DNA sequence: TGTGCCAGCAGCTTAGCTCGGACTAGCGGGGCGCCCTACGAGCAGTACTTC. Protein sequence: CASSLARTSGAPYEQYF. The full variable domain, with the rest looked up from reference TRBV11-2 and TRBJ2-7, is EAGVAQSPRYKIIEKRQSVAFWCNPISGHATLYWYQQILGQGPKLLIQFQNNGVVDDSQLPKDRFSAERLKGVDSTLKIQPAKLEDSAVYLCASSLARTSGAPYEQYFGPGTRLTVT.

This clonotype was observed many times. The rearrangement uses TRBV7-7 and TRBJ1-1; D is ambiguous. Trimming removed 5 bases from V and 7 bases from J, with 20 bases in between. The germline gives CDR1 SSHAT, CDR2 FNYEAQ (reference sequence). The CDR3 length is 15 residues. The CDR3: CASSRGNGPRFEAFF. CDR3 DNA sequence: TGTGCCAGCAGCCGTGGTAACGGGCCGAGATTTGAAGCTTTCTTT.

This clonotype was recorded many times. The rearrangement links TRBV29-1 to TRBJ2-7, with 9 bases matching TRBD1. Germline V gene lookup returns CDR1 SQVTM and CDR2 ANQGSEA. The junction had 9 bases not matched to a gene; V was cut back by 4 bases and J by 5 bases. The CDR3 contains 14 residues. The DNA for the CDR3 is TGCAGCGTTGCATCCGGGACAGGGCACGACGAGCAGTACTTC. Protein product: CSVASGTGHDEQYF.

In this sample, this clonotype turned up many times. The V gene is TRBV12-3 or TRBV12-4, the J gene TRBJ1-1; D possibly corresponds to TRBD1 (5 bases). The CDR3 covers 15 residues. V was shortened by 2 bases and J by 4 bases, with 14 bases between the two germline ends. CDR3 bases: TGTGCCAGCAGTTTATTGTCAGGGTTTGGCACTGAAGCTTTCTTT. This encodes CASSLLSGFGTEAFF.

This clonotype appeared many times. The V and J genes are TRBV5-6 and TRBJ1-5; 8 nucleotides agree with TRBD1. Germline CDR1 SGHDT, CDR2 YYEEEE. The CDR3 length is 16 residues. The V segment lost 5 bases and the J segment 5 bases; nucleotides outside the gene matches: 12. CDR3 sequence reads: CASSRGSGGIYQPQHF. CDR3 bases: TGTGCCAGCAGTCGGGGGTCAGGGGGCATTTATCAGCCCCAGCATTTT. Drawing the rest from reference TRBV5-6 and TRBJ1-5, the complete variable domain is DAGVTQSPTHLIKTRGQQVTLRCSPKSGHDTVSWYQQALGQGPQFIFQYYEEEERQRGNFPDRFSGHQFPNYSSELNVNALLLGDSALYLCASSRGSGGIYQPQHFGDGTRLSIL.

This clonotype was detected many times. The gene calls are TRBV11-2 and TRBJ2-1, with D tentatively TRBD1 (6 bases). This CDR3 has 15 amino acids. CDR1 is SGHAT and CDR2 is FQNNGV in the germline V gene. V was clipped by 2 bases and J by 2 bases, with 10 bases between them. The DNA of the CDR3 is TGTGCCAGCAGCTTACAAGGGGGTACCTACAATGAGCAGTTCTTC. Its protein is CASSLQGGTYNEQFF.

This clonotype was seen more than once but under ten times. CDR3 protein: CASSFGVRTDTQYF. For the CDR3, the DNA is TGTGCCAGCAGTTTCGGGGTCCGCACAGATACGCAGTATTTT. This chain joins TRBV28 and TRBJ2-3, with a possible D match to TRBD2 (5 bases). Trimming pared 3 bases from V and 1 base from J, leaving 8 bases between. Germline V gives CDR1 MDHEN, CDR2 SYDVKM. CDR3 length: 14 residues. Combining the CDR3 with reference TRBV28 and TRBJ2-3 gives the whole variable domain DVKVTQSSRYLVKRTGEKVFLECVQDMDHENMFWYRQDPGLGLRLIYFSYDVKMKEKGDIPEGYSVSREKKERFSLILESASTNQTSMYLCASSFGVRTDTQYFGPGTRLTVL.

This clonotype has at least ten counts. The chain is built from TRBV4-3 and TRBJ2-3; tentative D call: TRBD1 (5 bases). The CDR3 loop spans 16 amino acids. The germline gives CDR1 LGHNA, CDR2 YSLEER. Trimming stripped 0 bases from V and 1 base from J, with 11 bases between. CDR3 sequence reads: CASSQEAGLGTDTQYF. The CDR3 DNA is TGCGCCAGCAGCCAAGAAGCAGGGCTTGGCACAGATACGCAGTATTTT.

This clonotype was recorded many times. Here the CDR3 DNA reads TGTGCCACCAGTGATTTCTATGAGCAGTTCTTC. Translated, it gives CATSDFYEQFF. J is TRBJ2-1 and V is TRBV24-1; no reliable D call. CDR3 size: 11 residues. Germline loops: CDR1 KGHDR, CDR2 SFDVKD. V gave up 1 base and J gave up 8 bases, with 2 bases separating them.

This clonotype was detected many times. V is TRBV7-7 and J is TRBJ2-2; no definite D call. The CDR3 totals 14 residues. V gave up 6 bases and J gave up 0 bases, with 8 bases separating them. Per the germline V gene, CDR1 is SSHAT and CDR2 is FNYEAQ (reference sequence). In nucleotides, the CDR3 is TGTGCCAGCAGGCAGGTGGCGAACACCGGGGAGCTGTTTTTT. Translated, it gives CASRQVANTGELFF. Full variable domain (outside the CDR3, taken from reference TRBV7-7 and TRBJ2-2): GAGVSQSPRYKVTKRGQDVTLRCDPISSHATLYWYQQALGQGPEFLTYFNYEAQPDKSGLPSDRFSAERPEGSISTLTIQRTEQRDSAMYRCASRQVANTGELFFGEGSRLTVL.

This clonotype was seen many times. The chain carries TRBV7-3 and TRBJ2-3, with a weak D call TRBD1 (6 bases). Trimming left V 6 bases short and J 2 bases short, with 15 bases between. The CDR3 runs 15 residues. Germline V gene sequence: CDR1 SGHTA, CDR2 FQGTGA. The CDR3 spells CASSPKQGNTDTQYF. CDR3 nucleotide sequence: TGTGCCAGCAGTCCTAAACAGGGTAACACAGATACGCAGTATTTT. The variable domain in full, completed from reference TRBV7-3 and TRBJ2-3, reads GAGVSQTPSNKVTEKGKYVELRCDPISGHTALYWYRQSLGQGPEFLIYFQGTGAADDSGLPNDRFFAVRPEGSVSTLKIQRTERGDSAVYLCASSPKQGNTDTQYFGPGTRLTVL.

This clonotype was seen at least ten times. J is TRBJ2-5 and V is TRBV7-2; no clear D. This CDR3 has 14 residues. Germline values: CDR1 SGHTA, CDR2 FQGNSA. V was clipped by 0 bases and J by 1 base, with 6 bases between them. The CDR3 DNA reads TGTGCCAGCAGCTTAGCGGTCTTCCAAGAGACCCAGTACTTC. It yields the protein CASSLAVFQETQYF. Full variable domain (rest looked up from reference TRBV7-2 and TRBJ2-5): GAGVSQSPSNKVTEKGKDVELRCDPISGHTALYWYRQSLGQGLEFLIYFQGNSAPDKSGLPSDRFSAERTGGSVSTLTIQRTQQEDSAVYLCASSLAVFQETQYFGPGTRLLVL.

This clonotype was observed at least ten times. V is TRBV6-2 or TRBV6-3 and J is TRBJ2-1; D uncertain. CDR3 length: 15 residues. V was clipped by 2 bases and J by 0 bases, with 8 bases between them. Per the germline V gene, CDR1 is MNHEY and CDR2 is SVGEGT. This CDR3 reads CASSYEWSSYNEQFF. In DNA form, the CDR3 reads TGTGCCAGCAGTTACGAGTGGAGCTCCTACAATGAGCAGTTCTTC.

At least ten counts were recorded for this clonotype. This chain connects TRBV7-2 to TRBJ2-7; D not resolved. Germline V lookup: CDR1 SGHTA, CDR2 FQGNSA. The CDR3 has 15 residues. Trimming cost V 3 bases and J 1 base, with 13 bases left between them. Here the CDR3 DNA reads TGTGCCAGCAGCTTGTCATCTAGGTTGTCCTACGAGCAGTACTTC. The encoded protein is CASSLSSRLSYEQYF.

This clonotype was seen many times. The genes are TRBV20-1 and TRBJ1-4; D is perhaps TRBD1 (6 bases). This CDR3 is built from 14 residues. V lost 3 bases and J lost 8, with 16 bases in between. Germline V lookup: CDR1 DFQATT, CDR2 SNEGSKA (reference sequence). CDR3 coding DNA: TGCAGTGCTAGGGACGCGGGGGCTGGAGAAAAACTGTTTTTT. This translates into CSARDAGAGEKLFF.

This clonotype was counted many times. The chain recombines TRBV7-2 with TRBJ2-3, with D possibly being TRBD1 (6 bases). V was cut by 1 base and J by 4 bases, with 9 bases left in between. Looked up from germline, CDR1 is SGHTA and CDR2 is FQGNSA. The CDR3 has 14 amino acids. This chain's CDR3 is CASSLEGGSDTQYF. In nucleotides, the CDR3 is TGTGCCAGCAGCTTAGAAGGGGGATCAGATACGCAGTATTTT.

This clonotype has a count of ten or more. V gene TRBV5-1 combines with J gene TRBJ1-5; D is unclear. The CDR3 contains 14 residues. The ends were cut back, 4 bases at V and 0 bases at J, with 8 bases in the middle. Germline lookup yields CDR1 SGHRS and CDR2 YFSETQ. CDR3 nucleotides: TGCGCCAGCAGCCAAGGAGCTAGCAATCAGCCCCAGCATTTT. Its translation: CASSQGASNQPQHF.

This clonotype was counted many times. V gene TRBV4-1 combines with J gene TRBJ1-2; D not certain. The germline V gene has CDR1 MGHRA and CDR2 YSYEKL. The CDR3 length is 14 residues. V lost 1 base, J lost 8 bases, and 14 bases lay in between. The CDR3 region is CASSQVGILLGYTF. CDR3 sequence (DNA): TGCGCCAGCAGCCAAGTTGGCATCCTACTAGGCTACACCTTC.

This clonotype was counted many times. This chain connects TRBV20-1 to TRBJ2-2; D ambiguous. The V gene's germline CDR1 is DFQATT and CDR2 SNEGSKA (reference sequence). CDR3 length: 12 amino acids. V lost 4 bases to trimming and J lost 1 base, with 4 bases between them. As DNA, the CDR3 is TGCAGTGCTAAGGGGAACACCGGGGAGCTGTTTTTT. Protein sequence: CSAKGNTGELFF.

This clonotype was recorded many times. This chain uses TRBV10-3 with TRBJ2-3; the match to TRBD2 covers 9 bases. This CDR3 has 19 residues. From germline, CDR1 is ENHRY and CDR2 SYGVKD. The V segment lost 6 bases and the J segment 4 bases; nucleotides outside the gene matches: 20. As DNA, the CDR3 is TGTGCCATCAGGGTCGAGCAACTAGCGGGTGCAGCACGGTCAGATACGCAGTATTTT. Encoded protein: CAIRVEQLAGAARSDTQYF.

This clonotype was counted at least ten times. The genes are TRBV5-1 and TRBJ2-5; 10 nucleotides agree with TRBD2. V lost 3 bases, J lost 5 bases, and 19 bases stayed unmatched. The germline CDR1 and CDR2 sequences are SGHRS and YFSETQ. This CDR3 is 19 amino acids long. The CDR3 DNA reads TGCGCCAGCAGCTCCTTCCCCCCTAGCGGGGGTATTACCAGGGAGACCCAGTACTTC. This translates into CASSSFPPSGGITRETQYF.

This clonotype has a count of ten or more. The chain's CDR3 is CASSYGANTGELFF. The DNA for the CDR3 is TGTGCCAGCAGTTACGGTGCGAACACCGGGGAGCTGTTTTTT. The chain carries TRBV6-5 and TRBJ2-2; D remains unclear. This CDR3 is built from 14 residues. Germline CDR1 and CDR2: MNHEY and SVGAGI. Deletions cut 2 bases from V and 0 bases from J, with 4 bases between.

The J gene is TRBJ1-6, the V gene TRBV2, with a tentative D call TRBD1 (6 bases). The CDR3 is made up of 13 amino acids. Trimming stripped 5 bases from V and 7 bases from J, with 9 bases between. CDR1 and CDR2 from the germline V gene are SNHLY and FYNNEI. The CDR3 nucleotides read TGTGCCAGCAGTAAGGGGGAGAATTCACCCCTCCACTTT. It encodes CASSKGENSPLHF. Supplemented by reference TRBV2 and TRBJ1-6, the full variable domain reads EPEVTQTPSHQVTQMGQEVILRCVPISNHLYFYWYRQILGQKVEFLVSFYNNEISEKSEIFDDQFSVERPDGSNFTLKIRSTKLEDSAMYFCASSKGENSPLHFGNGTRLTVT.

This clonotype came up many times. The chain recombines TRBV20-1 with TRBJ1-5; D not certain. Trimming pared 1 base from V and 0 bases from J, leaving 13 bases between. Germline V gene sequence: CDR1 DFQATT, CDR2 SNEGSKA (reference sequence). The CDR3 sequence is 16 residues long. The CDR3: CSARGVWQDSNQPQHF. In DNA, the CDR3 is TGCAGTGCTAGAGGGGTCTGGCAGGATAGCAATCAGCCCCAGCATTTT.

This clonotype came up many times. V usage is TRBV7-8 and J usage is TRBJ2-7; tentatively, D is TRBD1 or TRBD2 (5 bases each). Germline V lookup: CDR1 SGHVS, CDR2 FQNEAQ. Trimming left V 4 bases short and J 7 bases short, with 17 bases between. CDR3 length equals 14 residues. In DNA, the CDR3 is TGTGCCAGCAGCTCCTCCGAGAGGGGTCGGGAGCAGTACTTC. Its protein is CASSSSERGREQYF.

This clonotype was counted many times. The chain joins TRBV10-2 to TRBJ2-3, with TRBD1 matching over 7 bases. The CDR3 has 13 amino acids. V gave up 7 bases and J gave up 0 bases; unmatched junction bases: 1. Looked up from germline, CDR1 is WSHSY and CDR2 is SAAADI. CDR3 DNA: TGCGCCAGCACAGGGGGAAGCACAGATACGCAGTATTTT. This gives the protein CASTGGSTDTQYF.

This clonotype was counted at least ten times. This chain joins TRBV5-6 and TRBJ2-7, with D perhaps matching TRBD2 (6 bases). V was shortened by 1 base and J by 5 bases, with 13 bases between the two germline ends. Germline V gene lookup returns CDR1 SGHDT and CDR2 YYEEEE. This CDR3 region has 14 residues. CDR3 residues: CASSLSAGFHEQYF. The DNA for the CDR3 is TGTGCCAGCAGCTTGAGTGCGGGATTCCACGAGCAGTACTTC.

This clonotype was seen at least ten times. This chain links TRBV7-2 with TRBJ1-1; D is possibly TRBD1 (5 bases). V shed 5 bases and J shed 10 bases, with 17 bases lying between them. CDR1 SGHTA and CDR2 FQGNSA come from the germline V gene. This CDR3 contains 13 residues. CDR3 region: CASSASGSGGAFF. The CDR3 region has the DNA TGTGCCAGCAGCGCCTCAGGGTCGGGCGGAGCTTTCTTT. The full variable domain, in which reference TRBV7-2 and TRBJ1-1 provide the parts outside the CDR3, is GAGVSQSPSNKVTEKGKDVELRCDPISGHTALYWYRQSLGQGLEFLIYFQGNSAPDKSGLPSDRFSAERTGGSVSTLTIQRTQQEDSAVYLCASSASGSGGAFFGQGTRLTVV.